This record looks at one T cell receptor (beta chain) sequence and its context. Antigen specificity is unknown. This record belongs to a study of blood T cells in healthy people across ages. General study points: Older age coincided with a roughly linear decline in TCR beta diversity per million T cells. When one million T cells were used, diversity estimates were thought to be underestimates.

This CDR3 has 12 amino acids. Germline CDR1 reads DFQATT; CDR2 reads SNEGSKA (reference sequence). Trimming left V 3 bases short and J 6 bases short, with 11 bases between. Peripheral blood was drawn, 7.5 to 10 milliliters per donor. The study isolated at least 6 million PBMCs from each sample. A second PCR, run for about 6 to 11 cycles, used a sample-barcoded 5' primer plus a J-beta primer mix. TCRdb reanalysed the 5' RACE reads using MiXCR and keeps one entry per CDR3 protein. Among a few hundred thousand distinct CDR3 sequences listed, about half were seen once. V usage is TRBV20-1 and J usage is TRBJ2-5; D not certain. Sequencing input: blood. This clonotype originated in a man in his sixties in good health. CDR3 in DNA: TGCAGTGCTAGGCAAAATGGGCAGACCCAGTACTTC. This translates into CSARQNGQTQYF.